This TCR beta chain was captured in a study of shared clonotypes between healthy human individuals. For the study at large: Three plates were used per donor for CD4 naive, three for CD4 memory, two for CD8 naive and one for CD8 memory.

Libraries were prepared by immunoSEQ multiplex PCR; TCRdb keeps only in-frame clonotypes and omits some of them. The table includes about 960,000 clones, 70% to 85% detected once. The V and J ends lost 6 bases and 2 bases, in that order; junction bases with no gene match: 8. Per germline, CDR1 MDHEN and CDR2 SYDVKM. CDR3 size: 15 residues. With respect to this clone: Its specificity is unknown.

The study's findings and limits: Against clonotypes common to all four donors, non-shared ones had lower generation probabilities.

Sequencing was done on a sample of memory CD4+ T cells sorted from blood. Subset defined: CD45RA-negative fraction. The chain has TRBV28 and TRBJ2-3, with 7 positions matching TRBD2. This TCR was recovered from a man in his late teens or twenties in good health. The CDR3 sequence: CASSRASGTTDTQYF. In nucleotides, the CDR3 is TGTGCCAGCAGCCGGGCTAGCGGAACCACAGATACGCAGTATTTT.